Presented here are 23 T cell receptor beta chains from one specimen sequenced in a study of blood T cell repertoires in COVID-19 (TCRdb year 2020). The library was obtained by the immunoSEQ multiplex PCR assay. TCRdb mirrors the immuneACCESS table, restricted to in-frame sequences. Some clones are absent from its copies; in checked studies, under half trace to an unresolved V gene, and the reason for the others is unknown. Counted in this sample were 250,000 to 350,000 clones; roughly nine tenths of them appeared once. Of the sample, 0.94% falls within the top ten clones. What was sequenced was peripheral blood. These receptor sequences come from a woman aged 40 to 55 who had recovered from COVID-19.

In its sample, this clone was seen once. The chain recombines TRBV15 with TRBJ2-2; D possibly corresponds to TRBD1 (6 bases). V was shortened by 5 bases and J by 3 bases, with 22 bases between the two germline ends. There are 18 residues in the CDR3. Germline loops: CDR1 LNHNV, CDR2 YYDKDF (reference sequence). As DNA, the CDR3 is TGTGCCACCAGCGGTTCCTTACAGGGCAGAGGGCACACCGGGGAGCTGTTTTTT. Amino acids: CATSGSLQGRGHTGELFF.

The chain recombines TRBV23-1 with TRBJ1-2; 7 positions agree with TRBD1. TRBV23-1 is recorded as an ORF, its role being uncertain. This CDR3 region has 14 residues. With 6 bases clipped from V and 3 bases from J, the junction kept 7 bases outside the gene matches. Here the CDR3 DNA reads TGCGCCAGCAGCCCTCCGACAGGGTACTATGGCTACACCTTC. It is translated as CASSPPTGYYGYTF.

The rearrangement uses TRBV7-3 and TRBJ2-3; D remains ambiguous. Germline V CDR1 and CDR2: SGHTA, FQGTGA. The CDR3 runs 13 residues. Trimming left V 5 bases short and J 0 bases short, with 6 bases between. The CDR3 nucleotides are TGTGCCAGCAGCCAGTCAAGCACAGATACGCAGTATTTT. Encoded protein: CASSQSSTDTQYF.

This CDR3 reads CASSTTGTGYHEQYF. CDR3 nucleotides: TGTGCCAGCAGTACTACCGGGACAGGGTACCACGAGCAGTACTTC. The chain has TRBV6-5 and TRBJ2-7; 9 bases line up with TRBD1. Germline V gene lookup returns CDR1 MNHEY and CDR2 SVGAGI. V shed 5 bases, J shed 5 bases, and the junction held 10 bases outside the gene matches. This CDR3 contains 15 residues.

This sequence joins TRBV11-2 and TRBJ2-1; 12 positions match TRBD2. Germline CDR1 and CDR2: SGHAT and FQNNGV. After removal of 0 bases from V and 8 bases from J, the junction contained 17 bases not matched to a gene. CDR3 size: 20 residues. In nucleotides, the CDR3 is TGTGCCAGCAGCTTAGATTTTGATCCGCAGACTAGCGGGAGTAGGCATGAGCAGTTCTTC. Translating gives CASSLDFDPQTSGSRHEQFF.

The V gene is TRBV5-1, the J gene TRBJ1-1; unclear D gene. Trimming took 0 bases from V and 0 from J, leaving 12 bases between them. In germline, CDR1 is SGHRS, CDR2 YFSETQ. The CDR3 runs 16 residues. The DNA for the CDR3 is TGCGCCAGCAGCTTGGCCATCGGGGTTCTGAACACTGAAGCTTTCTTT. Amino acid sequence: CASSLAIGVLNTEAFF.

The chain carries TRBV5-1 and TRBJ1-4, with 8 positions matching TRBD1. The CDR3 covers 14 residues. Per germline, CDR1 SGHRS and CDR2 YFSETQ. After removal of 6 bases from V and 5 bases from J, the junction contained 6 bases not matched to a gene. This CDR3 reads CASNTGGGNEKLFF. The CDR3 DNA follows: TGCGCCAGCAACACAGGGGGAGGGAATGAAAAACTGTTTTTT.

This chain uses TRBV6-5 with TRBJ2-5; D might be TRBD2 (6 bases). The germline V gene encodes CDR1 MNHEY and CDR2 SVGAGI. This CDR3 contains 15 residues. The V end was cut by 5 bases, the J end by 4 bases, with 17 bases between. This CDR3 reads CASSLRPGEVETQYF. CDR3 nucleotides: TGTGCCAGCAGTCTCCGCCCGGGGGAGGTAGAGACCCAGTACTTC.

The chain links TRBV5-1 to TRBJ2-2; 12 positions agree with TRBD1. V shed 0 bases and J 2 bases; nucleotides not matched to a gene: 2. The CDR3 is made up of 17 amino acids. CDR1 SGHRS and CDR2 YFSETQ come from the germline V gene. For the CDR3, the DNA is TGCGCCAGCAGCTTGGCTGGGACAGGGGGCAACACCGGGGAGCTGTTTTTT. Protein product: CASSLAGTGGNTGELFF.

This clone was observed a single time. The chain joins TRBV7-6 to TRBJ2-6, with 9 nucleotides matching TRBD1. This CDR3 has 19 amino acids. V lost 11 bases and J lost 1; bases outside the gene matches: 18. Germline V gene lookup returns CDR1 SGHVS and CDR2 FNYEAQ. The chain's CDR3 is CAPRSIPGQGSSGANVLTF. The CDR3 DNA follows: TGTGCCCCAAGGTCCATCCCGGGACAGGGATCTTCTGGGGCCAACGTCCTGACTTTC.

The J gene is TRBJ2-1, the V gene TRBV6-6; 13 nucleotides align to TRBD2. CDR1 MNHNY and CDR2 SVGAGI come from the germline V gene (reference sequence). The CDR3 is 13 residues long. J lost 9 bases, V lost 9 bases, and 5 bases had no gene match. In DNA, the CDR3 is TGTGCCAGTCGACTAGCGGGAGGCATTGAGCAGTTCTTC. It specifies CASRLAGGIEQFF.

The CDR3 loop is CASSSRQGPYTGELFF. The CDR3 nucleotides read TGTGCCAGCAGCTCCAGACAGGGGCCTTACACCGGGGAGCTGTTTTTT. J is TRBJ2-2 and V is TRBV7-3, with TRBD1 matching over 8 bases. The J segment lost 3 bases and the V segment lost 4 bases, leaving 7 bases of the junction unmatched. CDR1 is SGHTA and CDR2 is FQGTGA in the germline V gene. The CDR3 runs 16 residues.

The rearrangement joins TRBV14 to TRBJ2-2; the D is unclear. V was clipped by 4 bases and J by 2 bases, with 2 bases between them. Germline V gene sequence: CDR1 SGHDN, CDR2 FVKESK. The CDR3 length is 12 residues. The CDR3 loop reads CASSPNTGELFF. The CDR3, as DNA: TGTGCCAGCAGCCCTAACACCGGGGAGCTGTTTTTT.

The genes are TRBV24-1 and TRBJ2-1, with D possibly TRBD2 on 5 matching bases. Germline lookup yields CDR1 KGHDR and CDR2 SFDVKD. The CDR3 has 13 amino acids. V shed 5 bases and J shed 3 bases, with 7 bases lying between them. CDR3 in DNA: TGTGCCACCAGTGGCGGGCTCTACAATGAGCAGTTCTTC. Encoded protein: CATSGGLYNEQFF.

This chain connects TRBV30 to TRBJ2-1, with TRBD2 matching over 9 bases. V shed 8 bases, J shed 4 bases, and the junction held 6 bases outside the gene matches. The CDR3 contains 13 residues. Per germline, CDR1 GTSNPN and CDR2 SVGIG (reference sequence). The CDR3 DNA is TGTGCCAGAAGCGGGAGGACTTACAATGAGCAGTTCTTC. It codes for CARSGRTYNEQFF.

The chain employs TRBV7-9 and TRBJ1-1, with D possibly matching TRBD1 (5 bases). V gave up 4 bases and J gave up 7 bases, with 10 bases separating them. This CDR3 region has 12 residues. Per germline, CDR1 SEHNR and CDR2 FQNEAQ (reference sequence). Here the CDR3 DNA reads TGTGCCAGCAGCTCTCAGGGAGGTGAAGCTTTCTTT. Its protein product is CASSSQGGEAFF.

The chain has TRBV15 and TRBJ2-5; perhaps TRBD1 as D (5 bases). Germline loops: CDR1 LNHNV, CDR2 YYDKDF (reference sequence). With 1 base removed from V and 1 base from J, the gap between germline ends came to 13 bases. The CDR3 totals 16 residues. This CDR3 reads CATSRGGLSVQETQYF. The CDR3 DNA sequence: TGTGCCACCAGCAGAGGGGGCTTATCCGTCCAAGAGACCCAGTACTTC.

This clone was recorded only once. The CDR3 DNA sequence: TGTGCCAGCAGCTTAGGGGGGACAGTGGTTGCACAAAATACGCAGTATTTT. It yields the protein CASSLGGTVVAQNTQYF. This chain links TRBV7-2 with TRBJ2-3; 7 bases match TRBD1. The CDR3 spans 17 residues. V gave up 1 base and J gave up 7 bases; unmatched junction bases: 14. The V gene's germline CDR1 is SGHTA and CDR2 FQGNSA.

The chain joins TRBV28 to TRBJ1-2, with D possibly matching TRBD1 (6 bases). V gave up 5 bases and J gave up 4 bases, with 14 bases separating them. Per germline, CDR1 MDHEN and CDR2 SYDVKM. The CDR3 length is 14 residues. CDR3 bases: TGTGCCAGCAGTGCCCCTCCCAGGGGCTATGGCTACACCTTC. This codes for CASSAPPRGYGYTF.

This sequence joins TRBV10-3 and TRBJ2-6; D remains ambiguous. Trimming took 6 bases from V and 3 from J, leaving 15 bases between them. CDR1 and CDR2 (germline): ENHRY, SYGVKD. The CDR3 totals 16 residues. DNA for the CDR3: TGTGCCATCAGGGCCACCACAGTGGTTGGGGCCAACGTCCTGACTTTC. This encodes CAIRATTVVGANVLTF.

This clone appeared once. V and J are TRBV2 and TRBJ2-3, with D possibly matching TRBD2 (6 bases). This CDR3 is 11 amino acids long. The germline gives CDR1 SNHLY, CDR2 FYNNEI. Trimming left V 4 bases short and J 9 bases short, with 8 bases between. CDR3 sequence: CASSGGVTQYF. The DNA for the CDR3 is TGTGCCAGCAGTGGGGGGGTGACGCAGTATTTT.

To note about this clone: One end of the junction fails to match germline, which may point to a read error. This chain joins TRBV3-1 (or the pseudogene TRBV3-2) and TRBJ2-5; TRBD2 might be the D (6 bases). The germline V gene encodes CDR1 LGHDT and CDR2 YNNKEL (reference sequence). The CDR3 has 16 amino acids. The CDR3 sequence: CTSSSGERSYQETQYF. As DNA, the CDR3 is TGTACCAGCAGCTCGGGAGAGCGCTCGTACCAAGAGACCCAGTACTTC.

The V call is TRBV19, the J call TRBJ2-3; D perhaps matches TRBD1 (6 bases). The germline V and J ends were trimmed by 3 bases and 6 bases, with 19 bases remaining between them. In germline, CDR1 is LNHDA, CDR2 SQIVND (reference sequence). This CDR3 comprises 16 residues. DNA of the CDR3: TGTGCCAGTAGTATCCCAGGGGCTATTTGGAGGGATACGCAGTATTTT. Translated, it gives CASSIPGAIWRDTQYF.